One and the same sample provided the 26 T cell receptor beta chains below, sequenced in a study of T-cell reconstitution after alpha-beta-depleted transplantation in children. Molecular barcoding with unique molecular identifiers was used for the TCRbeta library. Using its own MiXCR run on the PCR reads, TCRdb lists one record per CDR3 protein. The table lists about 440,000 distinct CDR3 sequences, about 40% of them singletons. This material consisted of PBMCs, taken before TCRalphabeta/CD19-depleted stem cell transplant. These receptors originate from a girl aged 2-10 years with aplastic anemia, due to receive a stem cell transplant.

The chain joins TRBV29-1 to TRBJ2-5, with TRBD1 identical over 9 bases. V trimming: 1 base; J trimming: 5 bases; junction bases outside the gene matches: 5. The CDR3 runs 14 residues. Per germline, CDR1 SQVTM and CDR2 ANQGSEA. In DNA, the CDR3 is TGCAGCGTTGAAGCACAGGGGGCTATGGAGACCCAGTACTTC. Protein: CSVEAQGAMETQYF. Supplemented by reference TRBV29-1 and TRBJ2-5, the full variable domain reads SAVISQKPSRDICQRGTSLTIQCQVDSQVTMMFWYRQQPGQSLTLIATANQGSEATYESGFVIDKFPISRPNLTFSTLTVSNMSPEDSSIYLCSVEAQGAMETQYFGPGTRLLVL.

The rearrangement links TRBV20-1 to TRBJ2-5; no clear D gene. The CDR3 totals 10 residues. Per the germline V gene, CDR1 is DFQATT and CDR2 is SNEGSKA (reference sequence). V gave up 0 bases and J gave up 9 bases, with 5 bases separating them. The CDR3 protein is CSARDAAQYF. The CDR3, as DNA: TGCAGTGCTAGAGATGCGGCCCAGTACTTC.

There are many counts of this clonotype. The chain has TRBV20-1 and TRBJ2-7; 13 bases match TRBD2. With V trimmed by 3 bases and J by 5 bases, 10 bases remained unmatched. From germline, CDR1 is DFQATT and CDR2 SNEGSKA (reference sequence). The CDR3 consists of 16 residues. As DNA, the CDR3 is TGCAGTGCTAGTCTTACTAGCGGGAGGGCCGTCGACGAGCAGTACTTC. Its protein product is CSASLTSGRAVDEQYF.

This clonotype was seen a few times. This rearrangement joins TRBV3-1 to TRBJ2-1; D might be TRBD2 (5 bases). This CDR3 is built from 14 residues. V lost 4 bases, J lost 9 bases, and 16 bases lay in between. CDR1 and CDR2 from the germline V gene are LGHDT and YNNKEL (reference sequence). DNA for the CDR3: TGTGCCAGCAGCCCGCTTGGAGGTGTGGGTGAGCAGTTCTTC. Encoded protein: CASSPLGGVGEQFF.

This sequence joins TRBV30 and TRBJ2-7; 11 positions agree with TRBD1. CDR1 and CDR2 from the germline V gene are GTSNPN and SVGIG (reference sequence). This CDR3 is 14 amino acids long. V lost 3 bases, J lost 2 bases, and 3 bases stayed unmatched. CDR3 loop: CAWRRGQGAYEQYF. The CDR3 DNA reads TGTGCCTGGAGGAGGGGACAGGGGGCCTACGAGCAGTACTTC.

The CDR3 here is CSAPAGLTDTQYF. The DNA for the CDR3 is TGCAGTGCTCCAGCCGGGCTGACAGATACGCAGTATTTT. The rearrangement links TRBV20-1 to TRBJ2-3; no clear D gene. V lost 5 bases to trimming and J lost 3 bases, with 12 bases between them. The CDR3 consists of 13 residues. Germline V lookup: CDR1 DFQATT, CDR2 SNEGSKA (reference sequence).

The chain has TRBV20-1 and TRBJ1-1, with D tentatively TRBD1 (6 bases). With 3 bases removed from V and 1 base from J, the gap between germline ends came to 12 bases. Germline CDR1 is DFQATT and CDR2 is SNEGSKA (reference sequence). The CDR3 sequence is 14 residues long. The CDR3 sequence is CSASPGTTNTEAFF. The DNA for the CDR3 is TGCAGTGCTAGCCCCGGGACAACGAACACTGAAGCTTTCTTT.

The chain links TRBV18 to TRBJ1-5, with D uncertain. The CDR3 covers 15 residues. Between the trimmed V and J ends, which lost 1 base and 3 bases, there was a span of 10 bases. Germline V lookup: CDR1 KGHSH, CDR2 LQKENI. DNA of the CDR3: TGTGCCAGCTCACCACAAAGCAGTCCCAATCAGCCCCAGCATTTT. It yields the protein CASSPQSSPNQPQHF.

The rearrangement joins TRBV20-1 to TRBJ2-5; D might be TRBD1 or TRBD2, each matching 5 bases. Per the germline V gene, CDR1 is DFQATT and CDR2 is SNEGSKA (reference sequence). The CDR3 sequence is 14 residues long. Trimming removed 1 base at V and 5 bases at J, with 14 bases between. CDR3 sequence (DNA): TGCAGTGCTAGAGCCCACGGGGCCGGGGAGACCCAGTACTTC. The encoded protein is CSARAHGAGETQYF.

Points on this clonotype: This may arise from a read error, as a much more abundant clone is one base away. The chain combines TRBV12-3 or TRBV12-4 with TRBJ2-1; D remains unclear. This CDR3 contains 16 residues. Trimming took off 10 bases at V and 3 bases at J, with 22 bases between the two ends. The CDR3 loop reads CANSPRGGNFYNEQFF. The CDR3 DNA reads TGTGCCAACAGCCCCCGAGGCGGAAACTTCTACAATGAGCAGTTCTTC.

The rearrangement joins TRBV21-1 to TRBJ1-2. TRBV21-1 is an annotated pseudogene. This CDR3 region has 13 residues. This chain's CDR3 is CASSIFLNYGYTF. The CDR3, as DNA: TGTGCCAGCAGCATTTTCTTAAACTATGGCTACACCTTC.

The chain links TRBV28 to TRBJ2-7, with 7 bases fitting TRBD1. Germline CDR1 reads MDHEN; CDR2 reads SYDVKM. V trimming: 6 bases; J trimming: 2 bases; junction bases outside the gene matches: 7. CDR3 length: 14 residues. DNA for the CDR3: TGTGCCAGCAGGGGATGGGGACAGACCTACGAGCAGTACTTC. It yields the protein CASRGWGQTYEQYF.

This clonotype was seen more than once but under ten times. The V gene is TRBV7-9, the J gene TRBJ2-7, with 7 bases aligning to TRBD2. With V trimmed by 5 bases and J by 2 bases, 6 bases remained unmatched. The CDR3 is 14 amino acids. Looked up from germline, CDR1 is SEHNR and CDR2 is FQNEAQ (reference sequence). The CDR3 bases are TGTGCCAGCAGCCCCGCTAGCGGAACCTACGAGCAGTACTTC. This encodes CASSPASGTYEQYF. The full variable domain, completed using reference TRBV7-9 and TRBJ2-7, is DTGVSQNPRHKITKRGQNVTFRCDPISEHNRLYWYRQTLGQGPEFLTYFQNEAQLEKSRLLSDRFSAERPKGSFSTLEIQRTEQGDSAMYLCASSPASGTYEQYFGPGTRLTVT.

This clonotype was recorded once. V gene TRBV11-1 combines with J gene TRBJ2-1; TRBD2 matches 9 bases. The trim removed 1 base at V and 8 bases at J, leaving 9 bases unmatched. CDR3 length equals 16 residues. The germline V gene has CDR1 SGHAT and CDR2 FQDESV (reference sequence). CDR3: CASSLGGTSSSDEQFF. CDR3 bases: TGTGCCAGCAGCTTAGGAGGGACTAGCTCGTCGGATGAGCAGTTCTTC.

The rearrangement uses TRBV18 and TRBJ2-1; TRBD1 aligns across 10 bases. The CDR3 is 18 amino acids. V dropped 3 bases and J dropped 2; count of bases not matched to a gene: 10. Germline V gives CDR1 KGHSH, CDR2 LQKENI. The CDR3 nucleotides read TGTGCCAGCTCACCGCCGGGACAGGGGTTTGGTCCCTACAATGAGCAGTTCTTC. This encodes CASSPPGQGFGPYNEQFF.

The chain combines TRBV20-1 with TRBJ2-7, with D unclear. Trimming left V 6 bases short and J 2 bases short, with 11 bases between. The germline CDR1 and CDR2 sequences are DFQATT and SNEGSKA (reference sequence). The CDR3 sequence is 12 residues long. The DNA of the CDR3 is TGCAGTGCCCACGACGGAGCCTACGAGCAGTACTTC. Amino acids: CSAHDGAYEQYF.

This clonotype was observed many times. This chain uses TRBV7-9 with TRBJ2-1; 7 nucleotides line up with TRBD1. The germline V gene encodes CDR1 SEHNR and CDR2 FQNEAQ (reference sequence). The V gene end was trimmed by 3 bases and the J gene end by 5 bases; junction bases not matched to a gene: 7. This CDR3 region has 15 residues. Here the CDR3 DNA reads TGTGCCAGCAGCTTTTCCGAGACAGGGCACAATGAGCAGTTCTTC. Its translation is CASSFSETGHNEQFF.

This clonotype was seen at least ten times. The chain has TRBV9 and TRBJ2-1; perhaps D is TRBD1 or TRBD2 (5 bases each). Germline lookup yields CDR1 SGDLS and CDR2 YYNGEE. The V end lost 4 bases, the J end lost 5 bases, and 25 bases lay between the germline ends. This CDR3 spans 18 amino acids. The CDR3 region is CASSRPLTGPRFHNEQFF. The CDR3 DNA reads TGTGCCAGCAGCCGACCCTTAACGGGACCCAGATTCCACAATGAGCAGTTCTTC.

This clonotype was counted many times. The chain joins TRBV28 to TRBJ2-2; unclear D gene. This CDR3 has 15 amino acids. The V and J ends lost 4 bases and 1 base respectively, with 10 bases between them. Germline V CDR1 and CDR2: MDHEN, SYDVKM. CDR3 sequence reads: CASSSPVWNTGELFF. The CDR3 DNA reads TGTGCCAGCAGTTCGCCAGTTTGGAACACCGGGGAGCTGTTTTTT.

This clonotype was recorded a few times. The chain combines TRBV18 with TRBJ2-5; D perhaps matches TRBD2 (5 bases). Per the germline V gene, CDR1 is KGHSH and CDR2 is LQKENI. V dropped 6 bases and J dropped 4 bases, with 21 bases sitting between them. The CDR3 runs to 16 residues. CDR3 sequence: CASSRTSPPAGETQYF. The CDR3 DNA follows: TGTGCCAGCTCCCGGACCAGCCCTCCGGCGGGAGAGACCCAGTACTTC.

The V call is TRBV18, the J call TRBJ2-7; D uncertain. This CDR3 has 14 amino acids. The germline V gene has CDR1 KGHSH and CDR2 LQKENI. V lost 1 base and J lost 2, with 9 bases in between. The CDR3 DNA is TGTGCCAGCTCACCACTGTTCACCACCTACGAGCAGTACTTC. It codes for CASSPLFTTYEQYF.

A few counts support this clonotype. The chain has TRBV6-1 and TRBJ2-7; 8 bases align to TRBD2. V dropped 7 bases and J dropped 1; count of bases not matched to a gene: 9. The germline V gene has CDR1 MNHNS and CDR2 SASEGT. The CDR3 spans 15 residues. CDR3 protein: CASTLMTSASYEQYF. CDR3 DNA: TGTGCCAGCACCTTAATGACTAGCGCTTCCTACGAGCAGTACTTC.

Only a few counts were recorded for this clonotype. This CDR3 is CASSLPGGVNTGELFF. The CDR3 DNA reads as TGCGCCAGCAGCCTTCCGGGCGGGGTAAACACCGGGGAGCTGTTTTTT. This chain joins TRBV5-1 and TRBJ2-2; possible D gene TRBD2, 6 bases. Deletions cut 4 bases from V and 2 bases from J, with 15 bases between. The CDR3 is 16 residues long. From germline, CDR1 is SGHRS and CDR2 YFSETQ.

This chain connects TRBV20-1 to TRBJ2-3, with 9 bases fitting TRBD1. Germline trimming cut 3 bases from V and 9 bases from J; bases unmatched to any gene: 7. This CDR3 is built from 13 residues. Germline CDR1 reads DFQATT; CDR2 reads SNEGSKA (reference sequence). The DNA of the CDR3 is TGCAGTGCTAGTGGGGGACAGGGAAAGACGCAGTATTTT. Its protein is CSASGGQGKTQYF.

V and J are TRBV3-1 and TRBJ2-1, with D tentatively TRBD1 or TRBD2 (5 bases each). The CDR3 covers 17 residues. Trimming left V 11 bases short and J 2 bases short, with 25 bases between. The germline gives CDR1 LGHDT, CDR2 YNNKEL (reference sequence). The DNA for the CDR3 is TGTGCCTGCACCCCTAGCACCGGGTGGGGCACCTACAATGAGCAGTTCTTC. It specifies CACTPSTGWGTYNEQFF.

The chain carries TRBV28 and TRBJ2-2, with 8 bases lining up with TRBD2. The germline CDR1 and CDR2 sequences are MDHEN and SYDVKM. V shed 5 bases, J shed 6 bases, and the junction held 11 bases outside the gene matches. This CDR3 is 16 amino acids long. The CDR3 is CASSPRRAGGAGELFF. The DNA for the CDR3 is TGTGCCAGCAGTCCACGCAGGGCGGGGGGAGCCGGGGAGCTGTTTTTT.